These T cell receptor beta chains were read from a single sample in a study of CD8+ T cells in alopecia areata. Here immunoSEQ multiplex PCR was the method, and the copy in TCRdb shows in-frame clones only, minus some. There are approximately 100,000 clones in the sample; 55% occur only once, and around 8.8% lies in the top ten. The specimen sequenced was CD4+ T cells sorted from blood. The receptors were sampled from a human donor in good health. CDR3s leave out the opening cysteine and the closing phenylalanine or tryptophan. Only part of the rows carry a size: once, few, many, or a class if the clone is expanded.

V gene: TRBV7-8; J gene: TRBJ2-6; clone size: NA; CDR3 protein: ASRKGQSVYLANVLT
V gene: TRBV29-1; J gene: TRBJ1-1; clone size: NA; CDR3 protein: SVEGSGMNTEAF
V gene: TRBV7-9; J gene: TRBJ2-5; clone size: NA; CDR3 protein: ASSLLGNQETQY
V gene: TRBV29-1; J gene: TRBJ2-7; clone size: NA; CDR3 protein: SVLRGGSEQY
V gene: TRBV11-2; J gene: TRBJ2-7; clone size: NA; CDR3 protein: ASSLRQGTEQY
V gene: TRBV2; J gene: TRBJ1-1; clone size: few; CDR3 protein: ASIAGWGTEAF
V gene: TRBV6-5; J gene: TRBJ1-1; clone size: NA; CDR3 protein: ASSYPGRAEAF
V gene: TRBV30; J gene: TRBJ1-6; clone size: NA; CDR3 protein: AWTGEAYNSPLH
V gene: TRBV11-3; J gene: TRBJ2-1; clone size: NA; CDR3 protein: ASSLNPANEQF
V gene: TRBV4-1; J gene: TRBJ1-6; clone size: NA; CDR3 protein: ASSQDLGRVYSPLH
V gene: TRBV6-5; J gene: TRBJ2-2; clone size: NA; CDR3 protein: ATKRMNTGELF
V gene: TRBV28; J gene: TRBJ1-6; clone size: NA; CDR3 protein: ASSLKRGPPYNSPLH
V gene: TRBV5-6; J gene: TRBJ2-3; clone size: NA; CDR3 protein: ASSSRRQGEAIDTQY
V gene: TRBV5-5; J gene: TRBJ2-3; clone size: NA; CDR3 protein: ASSSRTSDLTDTQY
V gene: TRBV29-1; J gene: TRBJ2-2; clone size: NA; CDR3 protein: SVTGGLAGELF
V gene: TRBV28; J gene: TRBJ1-1; clone size: NA; CDR3 protein: ASSLRTEAF
V gene: TRBV30; J gene: TRBJ2-7; clone size: few; CDR3 protein: AWSRSRSSYEQY
V gene: TRBV30; J gene: TRBJ2-1; clone size: NA; CDR3 protein: AWMGQVYNEQF
V gene: TRBV29-1; J gene: TRBJ2-7; clone size: NA; CDR3 protein: SVVRTGVDEQY
V gene: TRBV29-1; J gene: TRBJ2-2; clone size: NA; CDR3 protein: SVSSGGGASTGELF
V gene: TRBV28; J gene: TRBJ2-5; clone size: NA; CDR3 protein: ASSSQGRGTRGTQY
V gene: TRBV29-1; J gene: TRBJ2-1; clone size: NA; CDR3 protein: SVEGSWEQF
V gene: TRBV29-1; J gene: TRBJ2-2; clone size: NA; CDR3 protein: SVSKLGSANTGELF
V gene: TRBV5-4; J gene: TRBJ1-2; clone size: few; CDR3 protein: ASSLEGSRYGYT
V gene: TRBV7-8; J gene: TRBJ2-5; clone size: NA; CDR3 protein: ASSLALAGAIETQY
V gene: TRBV9; J gene: TRBJ1-5; clone size: NA; CDR3 protein: ASSARGLGDQPQH
V gene: TRBV28; J gene: TRBJ2-5; clone size: few; CDR3 protein: ASRTSSETQY
V gene: TRBV7-3; J gene: TRBJ2-5; clone size: NA; CDR3 protein: ASSSQRVSTQY
V gene: TRBV2; J gene: TRBJ2-5; clone size: once; CDR3 protein: ASGGRGPETQY
V gene: TRBV29-1; J gene: TRBJ2-7; clone size: NA; CDR3 protein: SVLKTSGQY
V gene: TRBV29-1; J gene: TRBJ1-1; clone size: NA; CDR3 protein: SVGRDGNTEAF
V gene: TRBV29-1; J gene: TRBJ1-1; clone size: NA; CDR3 protein: SVEEGAKGDTEAF
V gene: TRBV7-2; J gene: TRBJ2-3; clone size: NA; CDR3 protein: ASSKQAVGGTDTQY
V gene: TRBV2; J gene: TRBJ1-5; clone size: NA; CDR3 protein: ASSRTRGRYSNQPQH
V gene: TRBV7-4; J gene: TRBJ1-1; clone size: NA; CDR3 protein: ASPPAGGSGTEAF
V gene: TRBV5-1; J gene: TRBJ2-7; clone size: NA; CDR3 protein: ASSLDISGGHYEQY
V gene: TRBV11-3; J gene: TRBJ2-3; clone size: few; CDR3 protein: ASSLVGSSDTQY
V gene: TRBV5-1; J gene: TRBJ2-7; clone size: NA; CDR3 protein: ASSSIPTGTGSEQY
V gene: TRBV29-1; J gene: TRBJ1-2; clone size: NA; CDR3 protein: SVEQGTGYGYT
V gene: TRBV23-1; J gene: TRBJ2-1; clone size: many; CDR3 protein: ASSQYLTSNLWGEQF
V gene: TRBV4-1; J gene: TRBJ1-4; clone size: NA; CDR3 protein: ASSQAGSYNEKLF
V gene: TRBV30; J gene: TRBJ1-6; clone size: NA; CDR3 protein: AWSRGYNSPLH
V gene: TRBV5-1; J gene: TRBJ2-7; clone size: NA; CDR3 protein: ASSLVPLVDKVSYEQY
V gene: TRBV10-3; J gene: TRBJ2-7; clone size: NA; CDR3 protein: AISRDRDSYEQY
V gene: TRBV25-1; J gene: TRBJ1-2; clone size: few; CDR3 protein: ASSDPRVGISSYT
V gene: TRBV11-2; J gene: TRBJ1-1; clone size: NA; CDR3 protein: ASSSAGGSGATEAF
V gene: TRBV6-5; J gene: TRBJ1-5; clone size: once; CDR3 protein: ASSSGNQPQH
V gene: TRBV29-1; J gene: TRBJ1-2; clone size: NA; CDR3 protein: SVEGHLRVGYT
V gene: TRBV5-1; J gene: TRBJ2-3; clone size: NA; CDR3 protein: ASSAGLAGADTQY
V gene: TRBV30; J gene: TRBJ1-1; clone size: NA; CDR3 protein: AWSVREGRTGGNTEAF
V gene: TRBV7-9; J gene: TRBJ2-2; clone size: NA; CDR3 protein: ASSSPGTSGTGELF